This TCR beta chain was captured in a study of shared clonotypes between healthy human individuals. In germline, CDR1 is SGHKS, CDR2 YYEKEE (reference sequence). Between the trimmed V and J ends, which lost 4 bases and 5 bases, there was a span of 18 bases. This CDR3 contains 15 residues. The assay was immunoSEQ multiplex PCR, and TCRdb's table has in-frame clones only and misses some. The data show over a million clones, with about 84% seen just once and roughly 0.65% held by the top ten. The sample comprised memory CD4+ T cells from PBMCs. Subset given: CD45RA-negative fraction. This TCR came from a man aged 18 to 29 in good health. Some clones in this sample may be carry-over from other donors' samples. V usage is TRBV5-5 and J usage is TRBJ2-5, with D possibly being TRBD2 (6 bases). The CDR3 loop is CASSHPGEVSETQYF. The CDR3 nucleotides are TGTGCCAGCAGCCACCCGGGGGAGGTGTCGGAGACCCAGTACTTC. Full variable domain (outside the CDR3, taken from reference TRBV5-5 and TRBJ2-5): DAGVTQSPTHLIKTRGQQVTLRCSPISGHKSVSWYQQVLGQGPQFIFQYYEKEERGRGNFPDRFSARQFPNYSSELNVNALLLGDSALYLCASSHPGEVSETQYFGPGTRLLVL.